Sequencing of this T cell receptor beta chain was carried out in a study of OX40 agonist ivuxolimab in advanced cancers. Study information: Allowance was made for prior anti-PD-1, anti-PD-L1 or anti-CTLA-4 therapy, and about 40% had some.

The CDR3 contains 13 residues. V lost 8 bases and J lost 10, with 18 bases in between. Germline assignment: CDR1 WSHSY and CDR2 SAAADI. Libraries were prepared by immunoSEQ multiplex PCR; TCRdb keeps only in-frame clonotypes and omits some of them. The sample consists of tens of thousands of clones, 80% to 85% of them appearing once. This clone appeared a single time. What it recognizes is unknown. Findings and limits, study-wide: Low normalized clonal expansion also occurred in some nonresponding patients.

This material consisted of CD4+ or CD8+ T cells sorted from blood, taken in a trial of the OX40 agonist ivuxolimab. The TCR comes from an adult with an advanced solid tumor such as melanoma, head and neck, liver or kidney cancer. The rearrangement uses TRBV10-2 and TRBJ2-1; the D gene could be TRBD1 or TRBD2 (5 bases each). CDR3 DNA sequence: TGCGCCAGCTTAGGGGCGGGCGAAGGCGAGCAGTTCTTC. It encodes CASLGAGEGEQFF.